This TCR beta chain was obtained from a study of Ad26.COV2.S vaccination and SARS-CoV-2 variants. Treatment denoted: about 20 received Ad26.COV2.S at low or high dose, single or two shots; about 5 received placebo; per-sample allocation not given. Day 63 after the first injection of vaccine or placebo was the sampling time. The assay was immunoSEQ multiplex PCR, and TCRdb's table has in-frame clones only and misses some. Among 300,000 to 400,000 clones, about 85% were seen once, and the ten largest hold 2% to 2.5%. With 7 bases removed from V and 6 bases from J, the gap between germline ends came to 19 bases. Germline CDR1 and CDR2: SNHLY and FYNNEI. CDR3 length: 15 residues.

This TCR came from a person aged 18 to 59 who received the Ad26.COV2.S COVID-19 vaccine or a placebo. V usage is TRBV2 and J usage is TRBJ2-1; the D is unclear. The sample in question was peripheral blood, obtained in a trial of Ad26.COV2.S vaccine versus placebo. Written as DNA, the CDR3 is TGTGCCAGCACTAGACTGTTAACTGGTGTCAATGAGCAGTTCTTC. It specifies CASTRLLTGVNEQFF. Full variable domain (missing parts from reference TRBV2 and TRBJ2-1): EPEVTQTPSHQVTQMGQEVILRCVPISNHLYFYWYRQILGQKVEFLVSFYNNEISEKSEIFDDQFSVERPDGSNFTLKIRSTKLEDSAMYFCASTRLLTGVNEQFFGPGTRLTVL.